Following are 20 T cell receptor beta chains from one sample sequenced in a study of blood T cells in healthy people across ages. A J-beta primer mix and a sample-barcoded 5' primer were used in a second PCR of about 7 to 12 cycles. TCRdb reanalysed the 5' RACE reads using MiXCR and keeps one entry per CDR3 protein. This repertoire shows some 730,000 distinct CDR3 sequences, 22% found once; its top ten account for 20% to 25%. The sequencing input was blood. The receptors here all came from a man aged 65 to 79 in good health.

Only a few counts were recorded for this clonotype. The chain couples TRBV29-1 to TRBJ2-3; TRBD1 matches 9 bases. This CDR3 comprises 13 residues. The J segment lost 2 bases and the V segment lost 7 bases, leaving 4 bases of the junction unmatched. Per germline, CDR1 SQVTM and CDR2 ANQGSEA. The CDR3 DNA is TGCAGCGGAAGGACAGGGGCCACAGATACGCAGTATTTT. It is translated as CSGRTGATDTQYF.

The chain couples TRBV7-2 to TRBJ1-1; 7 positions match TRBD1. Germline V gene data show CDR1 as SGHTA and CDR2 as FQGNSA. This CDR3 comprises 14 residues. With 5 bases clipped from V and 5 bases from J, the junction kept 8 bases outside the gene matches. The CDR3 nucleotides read TGTGCCAGCAGCCAACAGGGGTGGGAAACTGAAGCTTTCTTT. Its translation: CASSQQGWETEAFF.

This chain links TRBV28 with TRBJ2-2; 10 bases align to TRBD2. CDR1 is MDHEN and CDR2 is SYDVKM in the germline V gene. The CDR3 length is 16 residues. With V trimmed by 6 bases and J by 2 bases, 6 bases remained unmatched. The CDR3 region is CASSGGLALNTGELFF. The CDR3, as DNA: TGTGCCAGCAGCGGGGGACTAGCGCTCAACACCGGGGAGCTGTTTTTT. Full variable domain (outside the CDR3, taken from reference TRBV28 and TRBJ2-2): DVKVTQSSRYLVKRTGEKVFLECVQDMDHENMFWYRQDPGLGLRLIYFSYDVKMKEKGDIPEGYSVSREKKERFSLILESASTNQTSMYLCASSGGLALNTGELFFGEGSRLTVL.

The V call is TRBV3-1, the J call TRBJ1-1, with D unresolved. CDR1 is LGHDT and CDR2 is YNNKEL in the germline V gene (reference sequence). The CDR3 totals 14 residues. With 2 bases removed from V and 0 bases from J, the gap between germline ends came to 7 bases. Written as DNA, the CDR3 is TGTGCCAGCAGCCAACTAGGGATGAACACTGAAGCTTTCTTT. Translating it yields CASSQLGMNTEAFF.

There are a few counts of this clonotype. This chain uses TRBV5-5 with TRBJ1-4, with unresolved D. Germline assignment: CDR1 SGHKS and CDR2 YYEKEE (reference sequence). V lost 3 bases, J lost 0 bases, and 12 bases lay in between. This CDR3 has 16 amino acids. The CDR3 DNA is TGTGCCAGCAGCTCAGGTCGTATTGCAACTAATGAAAAACTGTTTTTT. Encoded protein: CASSSGRIATNEKLFF.

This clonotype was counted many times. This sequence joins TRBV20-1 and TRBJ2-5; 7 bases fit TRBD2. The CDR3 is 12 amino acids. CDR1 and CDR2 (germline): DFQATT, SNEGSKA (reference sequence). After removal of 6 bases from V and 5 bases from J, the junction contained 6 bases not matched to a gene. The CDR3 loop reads CSAQLASETQYF. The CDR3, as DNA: TGCAGTGCCCAACTAGCGAGTGAGACCCAGTACTTC.

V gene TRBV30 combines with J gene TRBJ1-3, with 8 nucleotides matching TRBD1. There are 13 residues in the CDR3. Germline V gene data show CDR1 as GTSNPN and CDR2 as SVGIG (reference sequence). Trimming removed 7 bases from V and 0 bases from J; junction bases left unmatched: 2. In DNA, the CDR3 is TGTGCCTTCGACAGGGGCTCTGGAAACACCATATATTTT. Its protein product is CAFDRGSGNTIYF.

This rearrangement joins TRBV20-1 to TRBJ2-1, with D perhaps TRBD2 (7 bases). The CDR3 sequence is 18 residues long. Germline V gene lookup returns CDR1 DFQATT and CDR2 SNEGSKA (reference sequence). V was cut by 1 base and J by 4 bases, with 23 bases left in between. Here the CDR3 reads CSARGARGGGLNYNEQFF. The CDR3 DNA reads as TGCAGTGCTAGAGGTGCCCGGGGAGGGGGTTTAAATTACAATGAGCAGTTCTTC.

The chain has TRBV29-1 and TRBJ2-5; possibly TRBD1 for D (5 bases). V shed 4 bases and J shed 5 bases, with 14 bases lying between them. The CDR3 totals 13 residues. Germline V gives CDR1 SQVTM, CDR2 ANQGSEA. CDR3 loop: CSVAARGRETQYF. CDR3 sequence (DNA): TGCAGCGTTGCGGCAAGGGGCCGGGAGACCCAGTACTTC.

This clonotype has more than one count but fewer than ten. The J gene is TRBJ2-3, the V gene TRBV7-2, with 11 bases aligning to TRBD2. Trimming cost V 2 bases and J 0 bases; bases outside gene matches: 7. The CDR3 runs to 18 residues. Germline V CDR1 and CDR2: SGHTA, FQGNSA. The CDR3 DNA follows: TGTGCCAGCAGCTTAACTAGCGGGAGATTTATAAGCACAGATACGCAGTATTTT. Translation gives CASSLTSGRFISTDTQYF.

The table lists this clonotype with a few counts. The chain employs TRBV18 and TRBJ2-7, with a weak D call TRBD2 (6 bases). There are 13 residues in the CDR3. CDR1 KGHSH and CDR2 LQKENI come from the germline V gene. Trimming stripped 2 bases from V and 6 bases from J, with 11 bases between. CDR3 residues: CASSPLDYGEQYV. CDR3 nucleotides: TGTGCCAGCTCACCATTGGACTATGGCGAGCAGTACGTC.

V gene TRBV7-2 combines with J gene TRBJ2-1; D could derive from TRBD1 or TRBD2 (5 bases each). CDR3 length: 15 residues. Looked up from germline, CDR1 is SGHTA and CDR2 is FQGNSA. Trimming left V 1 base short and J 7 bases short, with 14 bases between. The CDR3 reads CASSLVRGTGNEQFF. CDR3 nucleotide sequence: TGTGCCAGCAGCTTAGTACGAGGGACGGGTAATGAGCAGTTCTTC.

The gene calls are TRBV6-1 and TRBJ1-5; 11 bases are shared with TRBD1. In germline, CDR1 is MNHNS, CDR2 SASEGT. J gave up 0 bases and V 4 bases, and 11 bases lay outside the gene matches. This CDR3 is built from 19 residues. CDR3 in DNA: TGTGCCAGCAGTGCAGACCGGACAGGGGGCACCTATAGCAATCAGCCCCAGCATTTT. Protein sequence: CASSADRTGGTYSNQPQHF.

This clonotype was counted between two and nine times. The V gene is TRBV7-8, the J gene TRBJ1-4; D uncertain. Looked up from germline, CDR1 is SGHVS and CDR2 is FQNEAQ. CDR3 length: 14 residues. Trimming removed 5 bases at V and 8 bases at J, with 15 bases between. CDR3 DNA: TGTGCCAGCAGCAAACAGTCCGTAGGGGAAAAACTGTTTTTT. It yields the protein CASSKQSVGEKLFF.

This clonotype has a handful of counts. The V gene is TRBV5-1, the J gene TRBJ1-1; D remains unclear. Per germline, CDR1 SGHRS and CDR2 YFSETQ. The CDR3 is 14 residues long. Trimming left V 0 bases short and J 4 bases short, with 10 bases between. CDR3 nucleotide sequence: TGCGCCAGCAGCTTGGTCCCGGGTAGCACTGAAGCTTTCTTT. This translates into CASSLVPGSTEAFF.

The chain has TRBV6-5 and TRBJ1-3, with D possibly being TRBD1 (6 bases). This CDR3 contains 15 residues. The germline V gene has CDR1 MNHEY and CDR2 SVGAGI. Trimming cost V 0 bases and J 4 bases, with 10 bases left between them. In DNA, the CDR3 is TGTGCCAGCAGTTACTCTTTCAGGGGCGGAAACACCATATATTTT. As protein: CASSYSFRGGNTIYF.

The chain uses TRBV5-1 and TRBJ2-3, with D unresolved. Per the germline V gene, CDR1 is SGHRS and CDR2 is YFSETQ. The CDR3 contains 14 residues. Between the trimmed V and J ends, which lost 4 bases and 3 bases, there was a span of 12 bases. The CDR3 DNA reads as TGCGCCAGCAGCATTGCGGCCCCAACAGATACGCAGTATTTT. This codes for CASSIAAPTDTQYF.

DNA for the CDR3: TGTGCCAGCAGCTTAGCGCAGGGAATGGCGCAGTATTTT. It codes for CASSLAQGMAQYF. V usage is TRBV7-2 and J usage is TRBJ2-3, with D maybe TRBD1 (5 bases). Germline V lookup: CDR1 SGHTA, CDR2 FQGNSA. CDR3 length equals 13 residues. V lost 0 bases, J lost 10 bases, and 11 bases lay in between.

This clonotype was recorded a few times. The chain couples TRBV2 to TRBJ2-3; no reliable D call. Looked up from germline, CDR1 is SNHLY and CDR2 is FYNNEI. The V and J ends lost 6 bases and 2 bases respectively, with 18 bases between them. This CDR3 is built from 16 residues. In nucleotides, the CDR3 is TGTGCCAGCAGCCCCGGCCTCCGTACTTCCACAGATACGCAGTATTTT. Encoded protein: CASSPGLRTSTDTQYF.

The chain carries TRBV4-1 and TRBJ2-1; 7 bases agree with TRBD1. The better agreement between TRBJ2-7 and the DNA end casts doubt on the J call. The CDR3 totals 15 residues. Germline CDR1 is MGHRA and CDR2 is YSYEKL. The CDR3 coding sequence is TGCGCCAGCAGCCAAGAAGAGGGGGCTTCCTACGAGCAGTACTTC. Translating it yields CASSQEEGASYEQYF.